This is a list of T cell receptor beta chains from one sample in a study of blood T cell repertoires in COVID-19. Measured with immunoSEQ multiplex PCR; TCRdb has only the in-frame clones, and not every one. The sample yields about 140,000 clones, around 83% seen once. The source material was peripheral blood. Receptors were obtained from a woman aged 80 or over with acute or convalescent COVID-19. CDR3s include the opening cysteine and the closing phenylalanine or tryptophan. The order of the fields is V gene, clone size, D gene, J gene, CDR3 protein, CDR3 DNA. The D gene is left open where the match is weak. Expanded clones are given a class, and other clones once, few, many or no size at all.

TRBV15	-	-	TRBJ1-2	CATSRDRRTSNYGYTF	TGTGCCACCAGCAGAGATCGCCGGACATCTAACTATGGCTACACCTTC
TRBV5-1	-	TRBD2	TRBJ2-5	CASSLASGSETQYF	TGCGCCAGCAGCTTGGCTAGCGGGAGTGAGACCCAGTACTTC
TRBV28	few	-	TRBJ1-5	CASSGPLSVQPQHF	TGTGCCAGCAGTGGGCCATTGTCAGTTCAGCCCCAGCATTTT
TRBV29-1	-	TRBD1	TRBJ1-2	CSAPQGAPSYGYTF	TGCAGCGCCCCACAGGGGGCCCCTAGCTATGGCTACACCTTC
TRBV6-5	-	TRBD1	TRBJ1-5	CAGTEGNQPQHF	TGTGCTGGGACAGAGGGAAATCAGCCCCAGCATTTT
TRBV7-2	-	TRBD1	TRBJ1-5	CASSSDRVNQPQHF	TGTGCCAGCAGCTCGGACAGGGTCAATCAGCCCCAGCATTTT
TRBV4-1	-	TRBD1	TRBJ2-2	CASSQVGQGRTGELFF	TGCGCCAGCAGCCAAGTGGGACAGGGAAGAACCGGGGAGCTGTTTTTT
TRBV19	-	TRBD1	TRBJ1-1	CASRAGTGGWYTEAFF	TGTGCCAGTAGGGCCGGGACAGGGGGCTGGTACACTGAAGCTTTCTTT
TRBV5-1	once	-	TRBJ1-1	CASSLERGFTEAFF	TGCGCCAGCAGCTTAGAAAGGGGGTTCACTGAAGCTTTCTTT
TRBV4-2	few	-	TRBJ1-5	CASSQHPRAGEPQHF	TGTGCCAGCAGCCAACACCCAAGGGCGGGTGAGCCCCAGCATTTT
TRBV5-4	-	TRBD1	TRBJ1-6	CASSYENRGPKYF	TGTGCCAGCAGCTACGAGAACAGGGGTCCGAAGTATTTT
TRBV28	once	TRBD2	TRBJ2-1	CASSSGLALTSYNEQFF	TGTGCCAGCAGTTCCGGACTAGCGTTAACATCTTACAATGAGCAGTTCTTC
TRBV28	-	-	TRBJ2-7	CASRGAGFSRYEQYF	TGTGCCAGCAGGGGAGCCGGGTTTTCCAGATACGAGCAGTACTTC
TRBV7-9	-	-	TRBJ2-1	CASSFLTTINEQFF	TGTGCCAGCAGCTTTTTAACTACCATCAATGAGCAGTTCTTC
TRBV5-1	-	-	TRBJ1-1	CASSLRTLNTEAFF	TGCGCCAGCAGCCTGAGGACATTGAACACTGAAGCTTTCTTT
TRBV10-1	-	TRBD1	TRBJ2-5	CASSEAAPGTGAETQYF	TGCGCCAGCAGTGAGGCAGCTCCAGGGACAGGGGCTGAGACCCAGTACTTC
TRBV3-1/TRBV3-2	once	-	TRBJ2-5	CASSQDFAGQETQYF	TGTGCCAGCAGCCAAGATTTCGCGGGACAAGAGACCCAGTACTTC
TRBV2	-	-	TRBJ1-3	CASRVRGNTIYF	TGTGCCAGCAGGGTGAGGGGAAACACCATATATTTT
TRBV5-1	-	TRBD1	TRBJ1-1	CASSLGQGMPEAFF	TGCGCCAGCAGCCTAGGACAGGGGATGCCCGAAGCTTTCTTT
TRBV27	-	-	TRBJ2-7	CASSLRAGYEQYF	TGTGCCAGCAGTTTAAGAGCAGGGTACGAGCAGTACTTC
TRBV7-6	once	-	TRBJ2-5	CASSSTGLGGQETQYF	TGTGCCAGCAGCTCCACGGGACTCGGGGGCCAAGAGACCCAGTACTTC
TRBV25-1	-	-	TRBJ2-7	CASSRQEDSFSYEQYF	TGTGCCAGCAGTAGACAGGAAGATTCTTTCTCCTACGAGCAGTACTTC
TRBV19	once	-	TRBJ2-5	CASSRRAGVTETQYF	TGTGCCAGTAGTCGCAGGGCAGGTGTCACAGAGACCCAGTACTTC
TRBV9	-	-	TRBJ1-6	CASKGANSYNSPLHF	TGTGCCAGCAAGGGAGCCAACTCCTATAATTCACCCCTCCACTTT
TRBV10-3	once	-	TRBJ1-3	CAISRQLSSGNTIYF	TGTGCCATCAGCCGACAGTTATCCTCTGGAAACACCATATATTTT
TRBV7-8	once	-	TRBJ1-1	CASSLVVSTGNEAFF	TGTGCCAGCAGCTTAGTGGTTTCGACAGGTAATGAAGCTTTCTTT
TRBV11-3	-	TRBD2	TRBJ2-1	CASSQRGGPYNEQFF	TGTGCCAGCAGCCAGCGGGGGGGCCCCTACAATGAGCAGTTCTTC
TRBV7-9	-	-	TRBJ2-7	CASSSGRDEQYF	TGTGCCAGCAGCTCCGGCCGGGATGAGCAGTACTTC
TRBV2	-	-	TRBJ1-2	CATISHPGVPGYTF	TGTGCCACCATAAGCCACCCCGGAGTTCCTGGCTACACCTTC
TRBV7-9	once	TRBD1	TRBJ2-1	CASTQHRGDNEQFF	TGTGCCAGCACCCAACACAGGGGGGACAATGAGCAGTTCTTC
TRBV7-2	-	TRBD1	TRBJ2-4	CASSPTGGVNIQYF	TGTGCCAGCAGCCCTACAGGGGGAGTAAACATTCAGTACTTC
TRBV2	few	TRBD1	TRBJ2-7	CASWTDRAPYEQYF	TGTGCCAGCTGGACGGACAGGGCACCCTACGAGCAGTACTTC
TRBV6-6	-	TRBD2	TRBJ2-1	CASSRSGGYYNEQFF	TGTGCCAGCAGCCGAAGCGGGGGCTATTACAATGAGCAGTTCTTC
TRBV5-5	-	-	TRBJ1-1	CASSSTPQQGYTEAFF	TGTGCCAGCAGCTCTACGCCCCAACAGGGTTACACTGAAGCTTTCTTT
TRBV2	-	TRBD1	TRBJ2-7	CASTDTGTGYSYEQYF	TGTGCCAGCACCGATACCGGGACAGGGTACTCCTACGAGCAGTACTTC
TRBV11-2	-	TRBD2	TRBJ2-2	CASSLFPGRASGTGELFF	TGTGCCAGCAGCTTATTTCCCGGGAGGGCCTCGGGCACCGGGGAGCTGTTTTTT
TRBV9	once	-	TRBJ1-3	CASSLSSGNTIYF	TGTGCCAGCAGCCTAAGCTCTGGAAACACCATATATTTT
TRBV11-2	-	-	TRBJ2-7	CASSLVATGGSYEQYF	TGTGCCAGCAGCTTAGTAGCTACTGGGGGGTCCTACGAGCAGTACTTC
TRBV5-1	-	TRBD1	TRBJ1-1	CASKETGRRVGNTEAFF	TGCGCCAGCAAGGAGACAGGGAGGAGAGTAGGGAACACTGAAGCTTTCTTT
TRBV5-1	once	TRBD1	TRBJ1-2	CASQQGDYGYTF	TGCGCCAGCCAACAGGGGGACTATGGCTACACCTTC
TRBV6-5	-	-	TRBJ2-7	CATEDYPSSYEQYF	TGTGCCACCGAGGACTACCCAAGCTCCTACGAGCAGTACTTC
TRBV14	-	TRBD2	TRBJ2-1	CASSQDLGTSGAGEQFF	TGTGCCAGCAGCCAAGATCTAGGGACTAGCGGGGCGGGGGAGCAGTTCTTC
TRBV10-1	-	-	TRBJ2-2	CASSDGQTGELFF	TGCGCCAGCAGTGACGGTCAAACCGGGGAGCTGTTTTTT
TRBV6-4	-	-	TRBJ2-2	CASRARGIPGELFF	TGTGCCAGCAGAGCCAGGGGCATCCCCGGGGAGCTGTTTTTT
TRBV20-1	few	-	TRBJ2-5	CSASIAVQETQYF	TGCAGTGCTAGTATAGCGGTCCAAGAGACCCAGTACTTC
TRBV4-2	-	TRBD2	TRBJ2-3	CASSQDISGGGTQYF	TGTGCCAGCAGCCAAGATATTAGCGGGGGAGGTACGCAGTATTTT
TRBV4-2	-	TRBD2	TRBJ2-7	CASSPFASGSYEQYF	TGTGCCAGCAGCCCTTTCGCTAGCGGGAGTTACGAGCAGTACTTC